This TCR beta chain was profiled in a study of Graves' ophthalmopathy and Graves' hyperthyroidism. This clonotype was seen only a few times. RNA transcripts served as template for amplifying TCR beta CDR3 sequences. Investigators did first-round RT-PCR with HTBI primers, then second-round multiplex PCR. A single record per CDR3 protein comes from TCRdb applying MiXCR to the multiplex PCR reads. Among about 230,000 distinct CDR3 sequences listed, around 45% were seen once. This CDR3 region has 15 residues. Germline V gives CDR1 MNHNS, CDR2 SASEGT. J was trimmed by 0 bases and V by 6 bases; bases with no gene match: 8.

V and J are TRBV6-1 and TRBJ2-7, with 7 bases aligning to TRBD1. The receptor was isolated from an adult man with Graves' ophthalmopathy. The sample was peripheral blood. For the CDR3, the DNA is TGTGCCAGCAGCCCCCCCCGGGACAGCTCCTACGAGCAGTACTTC. This gives the protein CASSPPRDSSYEQYF.